This paragraph covers one TCR beta chain sequence. Per the original methods: The assay estimated nucleated cells by amplifying reference gene primers. Using immunoSEQ multiplex PCR, the repertoire was profiled, and TCRdb retains in-frame clones only, with some absent. V and J calls and clone size are as listed in that table; D and trimming were resolved from the DNA. The sample comprises 150,000 to 200,000 clones, 88% of which are singletons, and more than 25% rests with the top ten. This sample is drawn from a study of blood T cell repertoires in COVID-19. V gave up 7 bases and J gave up 4 bases, with 10 bases separating them. Germline V lookup: CDR1 SQVTM, CDR2 ANQGSEA. The CDR3 extends over 11 amino acids.

The sample consisted of peripheral blood. The chain is built from TRBV29-1 and TRBJ2-5, with TRBD2 as a possible D gene (7 bases). The TCR comes from a man in his 60s with acute or convalescent COVID-19. The CDR3 sequence is CSGGGGETQYF. CDR3 coding DNA: TGCAGCGGGGGAGGGGGAGAGACCCAGTACTTC.